A selection of T cell receptor beta chains follows, all from one sample in a study of beta chain features in type 1 diabetes. Sequencing was performed with immunoSEQ multiplex PCR; in TCRdb, only in-frame clones are kept and a portion is missing. Of about 290,000 clones detected, roughly 8% appear once; the ten largest clones hold approximately 1%. Sequencing was performed on central memory CD4+ T cells from blood. All receptors come from a young woman in good health. Each CDR3 is given with its conserved first and last residue. The D gene is left open where the match is weak. Only part of the rows carry a size: once, few, many, or a class if the clone is expanded.

v_call	d_call	j_call	clone_size	cdr3_nt	cdr3_aa
TRBV19	TRBD1	TRBJ2-1	many	TGTGCCAGTAGTGCTAGCCCGGGACAGGGCTCATTCAGCTCCTACAATGAGCAGTTCTTC	CASSASPGQGSFSSYNEQFF
TRBV29-1	-	TRBJ1-5	-	TGCAGCGTTCGTGAAAAGGGTAGCAATCAGCCCCAGCATTTT	CSVREKGSNQPQHF
TRBV5-6	-	TRBJ2-5	-	TGTGCCAGCAGCTTGGCTGGGGGAAATGAGTACTTC	CASSLAGGNEYF
TRBV9	-	TRBJ1-1	few	TGTGCCAGCAGTTACGGCGGATTCACTGAAGCTTTCTTT	CASSYGGFTEAFF
TRBV10-2	TRBD1	TRBJ2-3	few	TGCGCCAGCAGGAGACGAGGGACAGGAAAGGCAGATACGCAGTATTTT	CASRRRGTGKADTQYF
TRBV5-1	-	TRBJ2-2	-	TGCGCCAGCAGTTCCGTTGGCACCGGGGAGCTGTTTTTT	CASSSVGTGELFF
TRBV10-3	-	TRBJ2-6	few	TGTGCCATCAGTCGACCCTCGGCCAACGTCCTGACTTTC	CAISRPSANVLTF
TRBV5-1	TRBD1	TRBJ2-5	-	TGCGCCAGCAGCCCTACCGGGACAGGTGGGGAGACCCAGTACTTC	CASSPTGTGGETQYF
TRBV7-2	-	TRBJ1-5	-	TGTGCCAGCAGCTCCTCCGGGACGGGATATTCGCCCCAGCATTTT	CASSSSGTGYSPQHF
TRBV7-9	TRBD1	TRBJ1-6	-	TGTGCCAGCAGCCCCACCGCCGGGACAGGAACTTCACCCCTCCACTTT	CASSPTAGTGTSPLHF
TRBV30	-	TRBJ2-7	-	TGTGCCTGGAGTAGTGACCGGTACTACGAGCAGTACTTC	CAWSSDRYYEQYF
TRBV7-2	-	TRBJ2-1	-	TGTGCCAGCAGCCCCCCGACTACACAGCAGTTCTTC	CASSPPTTQQFF
TRBV2	TRBD1	TRBJ1-1	-	TGTGCCAGCAGCGCGGGACAGGGTATAATCAACGCTTTCTTT	CASSAGQGIINAFF
TRBV19	-	TRBJ1-2	-	TGTGCCAGTAGAATAGGGGCAATTGGCTACACCTTC	CASRIGAIGYTF
TRBV14	-	TRBJ2-5	-	TGTGCCAGCAGCCCCCTATGGAGCCAAGAGACCCAGTACTTC	CASSPLWSQETQYF